A selection of T cell receptor beta chains follows, all from one sample in a study of ipilimumab plus nivolumab after autologous stem cell transplantation. Some clones are missing from TCRdb's copy, which holds only in-frame ones; the method was immunoSEQ multiplex PCR. The table has some 10,000 clones, about 78% seen once. The material was PBMCs, obtained in a trial of ipilimumab plus nivolumab as post-transplant consolidation. The source is a male donor with diffuse large B-cell lymphoma. Both conserved end residues are part of each CDR3. Each record gives: J gene, D gene, clone size, V gene, CDR3 DNA, CDR3 protein. The D gene is left open where the match is weak. Clone size is given for some rows only: seen once, a few or many times, or a class if the clone is expanded.

j_gene: TRBJ2-1
d_gene: -
abundance: -
v_gene: TRBV29-1
CDR3nt: TGCAGCGTTGTGGCTGGGTACAATGAGCAGTTCTTC
CDR3aa: CSVVAGYNEQFF

j_gene: TRBJ2-7
d_gene: -
abundance: few
v_gene: TRBV7-2
CDR3nt: TGTGCCAGCAGCTCTCCGGGACAACGATCCGAGCAGTACTTC
CDR3aa: CASSSPGQRSEQYF

j_gene: TRBJ2-3
d_gene: TRBD2
abundance: -
v_gene: TRBV6-6
CDR3nt: TGTGCCAGCAGAGGACTAGCCCACTACACAGATACGCAGTATTTT
CDR3aa: CASRGLAHYTDTQYF

j_gene: TRBJ1-6
d_gene: -
abundance: -
v_gene: TRBV5-6
CDR3nt: TGTGCCAGCAGCTTGTGGGGGGGCTCGGATAATTCACCCCTCCACTTT
CDR3aa: CASSLWGGSDNSPLHF

j_gene: TRBJ1-2
d_gene: TRBD1
abundance: -
v_gene: TRBV5-4
CDR3nt: TGTGCCAGCAGCCGACAGGGGATCTTGACTAGAGATGGCTACACCTTC
CDR3aa: CASSRQGILTRDGYTF

j_gene: TRBJ1-2
d_gene: -
abundance: -
v_gene: TRBV28
CDR3nt: TGTGCCAGCAGTAGCGGGAATAACTATGGCTACACCTTC
CDR3aa: CASSSGNNYGYTF

j_gene: TRBJ2-5
d_gene: -
abundance: -
v_gene: TRBV28
CDR3nt: TGTGCCAGCAGCCCGCCGCGACTAGAGACCCAGTACTTC
CDR3aa: CASSPPRLETQYF

j_gene: TRBJ2-3
d_gene: TRBD1
abundance: -
v_gene: TRBV5-1
CDR3nt: TGCGCCAGCAGCTTGCTGACAGGGGTTACAGATACGCAGTATTTT
CDR3aa: CASSLLTGVTDTQYF

j_gene: TRBJ1-5
d_gene: -
abundance: -
v_gene: TRBV10-1
CDR3nt: TGCGCCAGCAATGACCGAGGGTATCATCAGCCCCAGCATTTT
CDR3aa: CASNDRGYHQPQHF

j_gene: TRBJ1-1
d_gene: -
abundance: -
v_gene: TRBV6-4
CDR3nt: TGTGCCAGCAGTGACCCGGTAGGGGTGAACACTGAAGCTTTCTTT
CDR3aa: CASSDPVGVNTEAFF

j_gene: TRBJ1-5
d_gene: TRBD1
abundance: once
v_gene: TRBV2
CDR3nt: TGTGCCAGCAGGCGGGGACAGCACAATCAGCCCCAGCATTTT
CDR3aa: CASRRGQHNQPQHF

j_gene: TRBJ2-3
d_gene: TRBD2
abundance: -
v_gene: TRBV5-1
CDR3nt: TGCGCCAGCAGCTTGGAGCCGCGGGGGACAGATACGCAGTATTTT
CDR3aa: CASSLEPRGTDTQYF

j_gene: TRBJ1-2
d_gene: -
abundance: few
v_gene: TRBV20-1
CDR3nt: TGCAGTGCTCCAGAGTCTGATGGCTACACCTTC
CDR3aa: CSAPESDGYTF

j_gene: TRBJ2-7
d_gene: -
abundance: -
v_gene: TRBV11-3
CDR3nt: TGTGCCAGCAGCTCGGGCCTGGAGCAGTACTTC
CDR3aa: CASSSGLEQYF

j_gene: TRBJ1-2
d_gene: -
abundance: -
v_gene: TRBV7-9
CDR3nt: TGTGCCAGCAGCCGAACTGAGGTCGGAGAGGATTATGGCTACACCTTC
CDR3aa: CASSRTEVGEDYGYTF

j_gene: TRBJ1-5
d_gene: -
abundance: -
v_gene: TRBV9
CDR3nt: TGTGCCAGCAGCCCAGGCAGGGATCAGCCCCAGCATTTT
CDR3aa: CASSPGRDQPQHF

j_gene: TRBJ1-1
d_gene: -
abundance: once
v_gene: TRBV2
CDR3nt: TGTGCCAGCAGTGTCGAGGGGAACACTGAAGCTTTCTTT
CDR3aa: CASSVEGNTEAFF

j_gene: TRBJ2-3
d_gene: -
abundance: once
v_gene: TRBV11-3
CDR3nt: TGTGCCAGCAGCTTGAGAGGGCAAGATACGCAGTATTTT
CDR3aa: CASSLRGQDTQYF

j_gene: TRBJ2-7
d_gene: TRBD1
abundance: -
v_gene: TRBV4-1
CDR3nt: TGCGCCAGCAGCCAACATAGACAGGGGACCTACGAGCAGTACTTC
CDR3aa: CASSQHRQGTYEQYF

j_gene: TRBJ1-6
d_gene: -
abundance: -
v_gene: TRBV6-5
CDR3nt: TGTGCCAGCAGTACCTACCAGGGGTGGGATTCACCCCTCCACTTT
CDR3aa: CASSTYQGWDSPLHF

j_gene: TRBJ2-3
d_gene: -
abundance: few
v_gene: TRBV7-2
CDR3nt: TGTGCCAGCAGCTTAGGTCGAGATACGCAGTATTTT
CDR3aa: CASSLGRDTQYF

j_gene: TRBJ1-1
d_gene: -
abundance: -
v_gene: TRBV4-1
CDR3nt: TGCGCCAGCAGCCAAGGGACGGTGAACACTGAAGCTTTCTTT
CDR3aa: CASSQGTVNTEAFF

j_gene: TRBJ1-1
d_gene: -
abundance: -
v_gene: TRBV6-6
CDR3nt: TGTGCCAGCAGGCCCCTGCGGGACACTGAAGCTTTCTTT
CDR3aa: CASRPLRDTEAFF

j_gene: TRBJ2-5
d_gene: -
abundance: -
v_gene: TRBV5-4
CDR3nt: TGTGCCAGCAGCTTCGCAGGGGATGGCAAGACCCAGTACTTC
CDR3aa: CASSFAGDGKTQYF

j_gene: TRBJ2-7
d_gene: -
abundance: -
v_gene: TRBV7-3
CDR3nt: TGTGCCAGCAGCACTATCAGTACGGGCGCTTTATCCTACGAGCAGTACTTC
CDR3aa: CASSTISTGALSYEQYF

j_gene: TRBJ2-3
d_gene: TRBD1
abundance: -
v_gene: TRBV19
CDR3nt: TGTGCCAGTAGTAACCGGGACAGGGGAACAGATACGCAGTATTTT
CDR3aa: CASSNRDRGTDTQYF

j_gene: TRBJ2-6
d_gene: -
abundance: once
v_gene: TRBV21-1
CDR3nt: TGTGCCAGCACCCTACCCGGACAAACCTCTGTGGCCAACGTCCTGACTTTC
CDR3aa: CASTLPGQTSVANVLTF

j_gene: TRBJ1-1
d_gene: -
abundance: once
v_gene: TRBV5-1
CDR3nt: TGCGCCAGCAGCCCAACGGGCCTTAAGAACACTGAAGCTTTCTTT
CDR3aa: CASSPTGLKNTEAFF

j_gene: TRBJ2-3
d_gene: -
abundance: -
v_gene: TRBV7-2
CDR3nt: TGTGCCAGCAGCTTAGTACCCTCGGATACGCAGTATTTT
CDR3aa: CASSLVPSDTQYF

j_gene: TRBJ2-1
d_gene: -
abundance: -
v_gene: TRBV9
CDR3nt: TGTGCCAGCAGCCTAATGACAGGTAACAATGAGCAGTTCTTC
CDR3aa: CASSLMTGNNEQFF

j_gene: TRBJ2-4
d_gene: -
abundance: few
v_gene: TRBV6-1
CDR3nt: TGTGCCAGCAGGGGGAACATTCAGTACTTC
CDR3aa: CASRGNIQYF

j_gene: TRBJ2-1
d_gene: TRBD2
abundance: -
v_gene: TRBV7-2
CDR3nt: TGTGCCAGCAGCTTAATCTTTAGCGGGCTCCTCAGCTCCTACAATGAGCAGTTCTTC
CDR3aa: CASSLIFSGLLSSYNEQFF

j_gene: TRBJ1-3
d_gene: -
abundance: -
v_gene: TRBV19
CDR3nt: TGTGCCAGTAGTATAGCCAAACAGGGATCGCACTCTGGAAACACCATATATTTT
CDR3aa: CASSIAKQGSHSGNTIYF

j_gene: TRBJ1-1
d_gene: -
abundance: -
v_gene: TRBV11-2
CDR3nt: TGTGCCAGCAGCTTCGGTCAGGGGCGGGCAGCTTTCTTT
CDR3aa: CASSFGQGRAAFF